Reported below is one TCR beta chain. Its antigen is still unknown. The sample is drawn from a study of T cell responses to AZD1222 COVID-19 vaccine. Assay used: immunoSEQ multiplex PCR; TCRdb lists only in-frame clones, some missing. The table includes about 130,000 clones, about 92% detected once. Whole-study results and caveats: Across spike, vaccine-associated CD4 TCRs were found, dominant at 160-218 and 743-854.

CDR3 length: 15 amino acids. V trimming: 3 bases; J trimming: 1 base; junction bases outside the gene matches: 1. Per germline, CDR1 SGHRS and CDR2 YFSETQ. The starting material was peripheral blood, obtained on day 0 of AZD1222 vaccination. The sequence derives from an adult in good health. The chain is built from TRBV5-1 and TRBJ2-7, with 13 bases fitting TRBD2. The CDR3 loop is CASSSGLAGSYEQYF. CDR3 sequence (DNA): TGCGCCAGCAGCTCGGGACTAGCGGGGTCCTACGAGCAGTACTTC.